Listed below are T cell receptor beta chains from one sample, sequenced in a study of cytomegalovirus exposure and HLA in healthy donors. Here immunoSEQ multiplex PCR was the method, and the copy in TCRdb shows in-frame clones only, minus some. This table holds over 150,000 clones, approximately 80% found once. Sequences were obtained from PBMCs. The receptors were sampled from a man aged 50-59 years in good health and CMV-seropositive. CDR3s include the opening cysteine and the closing phenylalanine or tryptophan. The D gene is left open where the match is weak. Not all rows give a size; the values are once, few, many and, for expanded clones, a class.

TRBV6-5,.,.,TRBJ2-7,TGTGCCAGCAGCCGTGGGTCGGGGGAGCAGTACTTC,CASSRGSGEQYF
TRBV7-9,.,few,TRBJ2-5,TGTGCCAGCAGCCCGGGTCGTGTCCTAGGTGGGACCCAGTACTTC,CASSPGRVLGGTQYF
TRBV19,.,.,TRBJ1-4,TGTGCCAGTCGGTGGGAGGGGGTGAGGATGAATGAAAAACTGTTTTTT,CASRWEGVRMNEKLFF
TRBV29-1,.,once,TRBJ1-2,TGCAGCGTTAACGTCGGGGAAGTTCCCCTGTTAGTATCGGGCTACACCTTC,CSVNVGEVPLLVSGYTF
TRBV9,TRBD1,once,TRBJ2-1,TGTGCCAGCAGCGATGGGACAGGGGGGTTGTGGAATGAGCAGTTCTTC,CASSDGTGGLWNEQFF
TRBV10-3,.,.,TRBJ2-7,TGTGCCATCAATTCGGACACGGCCGACGAGCAGTACTTC,CAINSDTADEQYF
TRBV4-3,.,.,TRBJ2-6,TGCGCCAGCAGCCAAACCCCAGATACATACTCTGGGGCCAACGTCCTGACTTTC,CASSQTPDTYSGANVLTF
TRBV4-3,.,.,TRBJ2-5,TGCGCCAGCAGCCAAATCTTAGGGGCGGAGACCCAGTACTTC,CASSQILGAETQYF
TRBV7-3,TRBD2,.,TRBJ2-1,TGTGCCAGCAGCCGGTCGGGAGGCTACTCCTACAATGAGCAGTTCTTC,CASSRSGGYSYNEQFF
TRBV7-2,.,.,TRBJ2-1,TGTGCCAGCAGCTTAGGGGAGTTAGCCTACAATGAGCAGTTCTTC,CASSLGELAYNEQFF
TRBV5-6,TRBD2,.,TRBJ2-2,TGTGCCAGCAGCTTGGAACGGGGGGGCTTCACCGGGGAGCTGTTTTTT,CASSLERGGFTGELFF
TRBV7-3,TRBD1,once,TRBJ2-1,TGTGCCAGCAGCCCGGACAGGGCGTACAATGAGCAGTTCTTC,CASSPDRAYNEQFF
TRBV30,.,.,TRBJ2-7,TGTGCCTGGAGCACGGGCTCCTACGAGCAGTACTTC,CAWSTGSYEQYF
TRBV5-6,.,few,TRBJ2-1,TGTGCCAGCAGCTTGTTCCGGACTGTTAACTACAATGAGCAGTTCTTC,CASSLFRTVNYNEQFF
TRBV4-3,TRBD2,.,TRBJ2-1,TGCGCCAGCAGCCTAAGACTAGCGGGAAGGTACAATGAGCAGTTCTTC,CASSLRLAGRYNEQFF
TRBV6-1,TRBD2,.,TRBJ2-7,TGTGCCAGCAGTGATCTTACCGGGAGGGCCACGTACGAGCAGTACTTC,CASSDLTGRATYEQYF
TRBV7-2,TRBD1,.,TRBJ1-5,TGTGCCAGCAGCTTTGGACAGGGCCTTAATCAGCCCCAGCATTTT,CASSFGQGLNQPQHF
TRBV6-5,TRBD2,.,TRBJ2-3,TGTGCCAGCAGCCGAGCGGGGGGCACAGATACGCAGTATTTT,CASSRAGGTDTQYF
TRBV7-2,.,many,TRBJ1-5,TGTGCCAGCAGCTTAACGCGGGGAGGTCAGCCCCAGCATTTT,CASSLTRGGQPQHF
TRBV28,.,.,TRBJ1-5,TGTGCCAGCAGCCCAGCGGACAGCCATCAGCCCCAGCATTTT,CASSPADSHQPQHF
TRBV28,TRBD1,.,TRBJ1-2,TGTGCCAGCAACAGGGGGCGCGTTCCTGGCTACACCTTC,CASNRGRVPGYTF
TRBV28,TRBD1,.,TRBJ2-3,TGTGCCAGCAGTCCCCCGGACAGGGACACAGATACGCAGTATTTT,CASSPPDRDTDTQYF
TRBV28,.,.,TRBJ1-1,TGTGCCAGCAGTTTAATCGGGGGGCAAACTGAAGCTTTCTTT,CASSLIGGQTEAFF
TRBV29-1,.,.,TRBJ2-1,TGCAGCGCCGGAGCGACTAACTACAATGAGCAGTTCTTC,CSAGATNYNEQFF
TRBV6-5,.,.,TRBJ1-2,TGTGCCAGCAGGAGCCGGGAGGCCAGCTACACCTTC,CASRSREASYTF
TRBV5-8,TRBD1,.,TRBJ2-3,TGTGCCAGCAGCAATTTCCCCGGGACAGGGAATACAGATACGCAGTATTTT,CASSNFPGTGNTDTQYF
TRBV11-3,.,.,TRBJ2-2,TGTGCCAGCAGCTCAGGGGGGACGGACACCGGGGAGCTGTTTTTT,CASSSGGTDTGELFF
TRBV5-1,.,.,TRBJ2-7,TGCGCCAGCAGCTTGACAGGCGTATCCTACGAGCAGTACTTC,CASSLTGVSYEQYF
TRBV7-6,.,once,TRBJ1-4,TGTGCCAGCAGCTTAGTACCGACTGATAATGAAAAACTGTTTTTT,CASSLVPTDNEKLFF
TRBV4-3,.,.,TRBJ2-3,TGCGCCAGCAGCCATTTCGACGGGGCGGGGGCTTTGGATACGCAGTATTTT,CASSHFDGAGALDTQYF
TRBV5-5,.,few,TRBJ1-1,TGTGCCAGCAGCCGACCGGCGGGGTTGAACACTGAAGCTTTCTTT,CASSRPAGLNTEAFF
TRBV6-6,.,once,TRBJ1-5,TGTGCCAGCAGCCCAGCCGGGGGGGGCCTTAATCAGCCCCAGCATTTT,CASSPAGGGLNQPQHF
TRBV7-2,.,.,TRBJ1-1,TGTGCCAGCAGGGAAGGAGGAGGAACTGAAGCTTTCTTT,CASREGGGTEAFF
TRBV6-1,.,few,TRBJ2-5,TGTGCCAGCAGTGAAGGGGAGAGACAAGAGACCCAGTACTTC,CASSEGERQETQYF
TRBV19,TRBD1,.,TRBJ1-1,TGTGCCAGTAGCCCCCAGGGGGCCGGCACTGAAGCTTTCTTT,CASSPQGAGTEAFF
TRBV5-1,TRBD1,.,TRBJ2-7,TGCGCCAGCACCTCCCCCGGGACAGGGGCCTACGAGCAGTACTTC,CASTSPGTGAYEQYF
TRBV6-1,.,.,TRBJ2-7,TGTGCCAGCAGCGCCCAGATCCACGAGCAGTACTTC,CASSAQIHEQYF
TRBV11-3,.,.,TRBJ2-1,TGTGCCAGCAGCTTAAGGAGCGGCCTCAATGAGCAGTTCTTC,CASSLRSGLNEQFF
TRBV19,.,.,TRBJ1-2,TGTGCCAGTAGTATGGGGACTTCCAGAGGCTACGGCTACACCTTC,CASSMGTSRGYGYTF
TRBV7-9,TRBD1,once,TRBJ1-2,TGTGCCAGTACACGGACAGGGGGCCTCTATGGCTACACCTTC,CASTRTGGLYGYTF
TRBV27,.,.,TRBJ1-2,TGTGCCAGCAGTTTACCTGAGGAAGCGAGCTATGGCTACACCTTC,CASSLPEEASYGYTF
TRBV13,.,few,TRBJ2-5,TGTGCCAGCAGCCCATGGGGCGGACGGGCCCAGTACTTC,CASSPWGGRAQYF
TRBV19,TRBD2,.,TRBJ2-5,TGTGCCAGTAGTGGGACTAGCGGGAGGGAAGAGACCCAGTACTTC,CASSGTSGREETQYF
TRBV5-4,.,.,TRBJ2-7,TGTGCCAGCAGTTCCAACACCCACGAGCAGTACTTC,CASSSNTHEQYF
TRBV9,TRBD2,.,TRBJ2-3,TGTGCCAGCAGCTCACAGATTAGGGCGGGAGTGTTTACAGATACGCAGTATTTT,CASSSQIRAGVFTDTQYF
TRBV6-8,TRBD1,once,TRBJ2-2,TGTGCCAGCAGTCTAGAGGGACAGCCCGGGGAGCTGTTTTTT,CASSLEGQPGELFF
TRBV11-2,TRBD1,.,TRBJ1-6,TGTGCCAGCAGCCGCCGGGACAGGGGTAATTCACCCCTCCACTTT,CASSRRDRGNSPLHF
TRBV13,TRBD1,.,TRBJ1-6,TGTGCCAGCAGCCCAGGGACAGCGTATAATTCACCCCTCCACTTT,CASSPGTAYNSPLHF
TRBV4-1,.,.,TRBJ2-1,TGCGCCAGCAGCCAAGGTCGACAGAGCACATCCTACAATGAGCAGTTCTTC,CASSQGRQSTSYNEQFF
TRBV29-1,.,.,TRBJ2-7,TGCAGCGTTGCTTTGCAGTCCTACGAGCAGTACTTC,CSVALQSYEQYF
TRBV7-2,.,.,TRBJ1-1,TGTGCCAGCAGCCGCCGGAGTGGAAGTGACACTGAAGCTTTCTTT,CASSRRSGSDTEAFF
TRBV6-5,TRBD1,.,TRBJ1-4,TGTGCCAGCAGCCTAAGTCGGCAGGGGGACGAAAAACTGTTTTTT,CASSLSRQGDEKLFF
TRBV5-8,.,.,TRBJ1-1,TGTGCCAGCAGCTTGGACAGTGAAGCTTTCTTT,CASSLDSEAFF
TRBV6-1,TRBD1,.,TRBJ1-4,TGTGCCAGCTCAGGACAGGGTAATGAAAAACTGTTTTTT,CASSGQGNEKLFF
TRBV30,.,.,TRBJ2-7,TGTGCCTGGAGTGTAGGGGGAGGGGAGCAGTACTTC,CAWSVGGGEQYF
TRBV5-5,TRBD2,.,TRBJ2-7,TGTGCCAGCAGCACCGGGACTAGCGGATACGAGCAGTACTTC,CASSTGTSGYEQYF
TRBV25-1,.,.,TRBJ2-2,TGTGCCAGCAGTGAAGTTAGGAGGAACACCGGGGAGCTGTTTTTT,CASSEVRRNTGELFF